This section outlines one T cell receptor (beta chain) sequence together with its context. In its sample, this clone was seen a few times. The specificity of this receptor is unknown. It has no much larger one-base neighbor in the sample; base qualities were not kept. CDR1 and CDR2 (ENHRY, SYGVKD) derive from the germline V gene. V loses 2 bases, J loses 10 bases, and the germline ends lie 15 bases apart. Taken from cysteine to phenylalanine, the CDR3 has 15 residues. This entry keeps only the CDR3 DNA: 45 bases, framed from base 1. The entry originates in a study of cytomegalovirus exposure and HLA in healthy donors (dated by TCRdb to 2015 to 2018). Background for the entire study: An earlier analysis of several hundred of the donors reported around 280 Gb of sequence data and approximately 120 million unique TCR beta sequences obtained from about 170 million T cells. An early release covering 550 to 700 HLA-typed donors comprised about 300 gigabases of sequencing data and 85 million to 100 million unique TCR sequences. Of the roughly 390 genotyped donors, roughly 85% fell in the genetic ancestry cluster associated with self-reported Caucasian donors. The study was designed to test whether signatures of past pathogen exposure could be identified by cataloging public T cell receptors. Using immunosequencing, the study profiled T cell repertoires from fewer than 850 subjects and related those repertoires to cytomegalovirus serostatus. A separate validation cohort of 100 to 150 different subjects was used in addition to the 666-subject first cohort. High-throughput TCR immunosequencing, statistical association of individual TCRs with disease status, and machine learning were combined to predict cytomegalovirus infection status. A later analysis re-examined previously published TCR beta repertoires from more than 550 donors and added high-resolution HLA genotyping to investigate patterns of TCR occurrence. In the later analysis, no new phenotypic data were used to find candidate immune exposures; instead, reliance was placed on TCR beta sequences and their occurrence across donors. To decide whether each TCR beta V gene segment behaved as functional or pseudogenic, an earlier analysis of several hundred of the donors relied on high-throughput TCR beta sequencing. Donor age, sex, ethnicity and CMV serostatus were collected together with the repertoire data. Genome-wide SNP genotypes for about 55% of the 666 donors were used in a later genetic analysis, which treated that subset as a discovery cohort. Every repertoire in the discovery cohort had been generated on one and the same sequencing platform. HLA typing included class I and class II loci at four-digit resolution. Typing coverage differed by locus: A, B, C, DRB1 and DQB1 were typed in about 620-640 donors, DQA1 in 500 to 550, DPA1 in approximately 600, and DPB1 in about 450. About five DR-DQ haplotypes were treated as single units for association and clustering because of strong linkage in the cohort. Among roughly 400 genotyped donors of the cohort, an average of roughly 230,000 unique TCR beta nucleotide sequences was sequenced per donor, of which approximately 18% were non-productive. Broader findings and caveats from the paper: V-gene and J-gene trimming of TCR beta chains was associated with a missense DCLRE1C variant in a later genetic analysis, and the association was replicated in an independent cohort. According to a later analysis, TCR association rates differed among HLA loci, with DRB1 alleles showing the most associated TCRs and HLA-C alleles showing the fewest. According to a later analysis, most CMV-associated TCR beta chains appeared to be HLA-restricted, and the HLA associations seemed to be driven largely by CMV exposure. A further reported finding was that TCR beta sequences accurately predicted the HLA-A and HLA-B alleles for most subjects in the first cohort. Several of the top co-occurrence clusters appeared to be linked to parvovirus B19, influenza, CMV and Epstein-Barr virus, according to a later analysis. The authors suggested that the approach could potentially be extended to other disease states and immunological phenotypes. The study gave a list of 150 to 200 TCR beta chains associated with cytomegalovirus. When HLA alleles, especially DR and DQ, strongly co-occurred, attributing TCR associations to individual alleles was difficult. The cohort was sequenced for TCR beta chains only, and without alpha or paired-chain data the features that could be detected were limited. HLA typing was unavailable for some donors at each locus, so association tests used only the typed subset. The 87-base-pair reads could not distinguish some IMGT-functional V segments, including TRBV6-2 and TRBV6-3, so those segments were excluded. The earlier analysis of about 600 of the donors excluded some 15 rarely observed V segments, including chromosome 9 orphons, because counts were too low. Correlated functional status among segregating V segments might be attributable to linkage disequilibrium, but an unknown experimental factor could not be ruled out. While some public TCRs were present in many individuals, most TCR sequences turned up only very rarely across donors. In a later analysis, HLA-associated TCR beta chains showed more clonal expansion and lower generation probabilities than non-associated chains that were equally common. Presence/absence analyses assumed roughly uniform sequencing depth across donors, an assumption that may not hold. At a false discovery rate of 0.05, a later analysis linked some 18,000 TCR beta sequences to specific HLA alleles. Three of the identified cytomegalovirus-associated TCR beta chains were confirmed in vitro to be specific for cytomegalovirus antigens. In both the original and validation cohorts, the classifier was reported to diagnose cytomegalovirus status with high specificity and sensitivity. In an earlier analysis of about 600 of the donors, most TCR beta V segments appeared in productive rearrangements about 90% or about 30% of the time, broadly matching IMGT annotations. Immune exposure information for the cohort was limited to CMV serostatus. A group of highly shared sequence variants was considered likely to be a technical artifact of the sequencing pipeline. According to a later genetic analysis, donors in an Asian-associated ancestry cluster had fewer N-insertions in productive TCRs than the approximately 630-donor mean.

The protocol used for the library was the immunoSEQ multiplex PCR assay. The multiplex PCR relied on a mix of 60 forward primers for TCR Vbeta segments and 13 reverse primers for TCR Jbeta segments. Amplification of the CDR3 region of rearranged TCR beta genes was performed with a multiplex PCR assay on genomic DNA. On the Illumina HiSeq System, the amplified TCR beta libraries were sequenced as 87-base-pair reads. On the authors' methods: Across the roughly 700 repertoires, a later analysis counted tens of millions of unique TCR beta chains, 9.5 million to 13 million of which were shared by at least two donors. Raw reads were error-corrected and collapsed into unique sequences by a nearest-neighbor algorithm in which closely related sequences were merged to remove PCR and sequencing errors. CDR3 sequences were aligned to IMGT reference sequences to assign V, D and J gene segments. For a sequence to be retained, a match of at least six nucleotides was required to both a V gene segment and a J gene segment. A rearrangement counted as productive if the CDR3 had no stop codons and remained in frame with V and J, and every other rearrangement counted as non-productive. CDR3 was defined by IMGT convention, running from the second conserved V-encoded cysteine to the conserved J-encoded phenylalanine. Sequences without an unambiguous match to a single V gene segment were excluded from the earlier analysis of several hundred of the donors. An earlier analysis of about 590 of the donors classified V segments as functional when productive rearrangements were above 56.7% and as segregating when the standard deviation between donors was above 5%. A statistical classification framework was built to diagnose cytomegalovirus status from the catalog of TCR beta chain sequences. In a later analysis, V and J genes were assigned by comparing TCR nucleotide sequences against IMGT/GENE-DB human TR gene sequences. The TCRdist pipeline was used in a later analysis to assign CDR3 sequences and most-parsimonious VDJ recombination scenarios. In a later analysis, each TCR beta chain was defined by its CDR3 amino acid sequence together with its V-gene family, and reads lacking a unique V-gene family were excluded. A later analysis removed 592 highly shared, low-generation-probability nucleotide sequences to deal with suspected cross-contamination and a sequencing artifact. In a later analysis, a clonal expansion index for each public chain was calculated from normalized within-repertoire ranks of inferred template counts. In a later analysis, generation probabilities were computed using a VDJ recombination model fitted to out-of-frame rearrangements, and the results were checked against IGoR. A later analysis scored TCR-TCR, TCR-HLA and TCR-CMV co-occurrence with hypergeometric tests, applying a repertoire-size bias correction to TCR pairs. To estimate false discovery rates, a later analysis permuted the HLA or CMV assignments 20 times. In a later analysis, co-occurring TCRs were grouped with DBSCAN, and TCRdist sequence similarity was added when clustering was performed within HLA-allele-positive subsets. Repertoires with fewer than 30,000 or more than 120,000 public chains, plus five repertoires with anomalous nucleotide sharing, were excluded from co-occurrence clustering. TCRdb's version of the immuneACCESS table is confined to in-frame rearrangements and falls short of the full clone set. An unresolved V gene accounts for under half of the shortfall where checked; the remainder is of unknown origin. V, J and clone size reflect that table, while D and trimming were determined from the DNA. This sample gives tens of thousands of clones in total; roughly a tenth of them show up just once. The ten most abundant clones make up approximately 23% of the sample.

The cohort was made up of approximately 670 healthy bone marrow donors. Cohort members were all nominally healthy when sampled, although unrecorded immune exposures were likely present. The donor tested CMV seropositive, placing the donor among the 310 or so seropositive members of the cohort. A peripheral blood sample was provided by each donor, and peripheral blood mononuclear cells were used for TCR beta sequencing. Genomic DNA extraction from the blood cell samples was performed with the Qiagen DNeasy Blood Extraction Kit. The receptor chain draws on TRBV10-3 and TRBJ1-6; TRBD1 might be the D gene, on 6 matching bases. The sample taken for sequencing was PBMCs. The sequence came from a man between 60 and 70 years old in good health and CMV-seropositive. The nucleotide sequence is TGTGCCATCAGTGAGATCAAACAGGGTAGCTCACCCCTCCACTTT. The encoded protein is CAISEIKQGSSPLHF.